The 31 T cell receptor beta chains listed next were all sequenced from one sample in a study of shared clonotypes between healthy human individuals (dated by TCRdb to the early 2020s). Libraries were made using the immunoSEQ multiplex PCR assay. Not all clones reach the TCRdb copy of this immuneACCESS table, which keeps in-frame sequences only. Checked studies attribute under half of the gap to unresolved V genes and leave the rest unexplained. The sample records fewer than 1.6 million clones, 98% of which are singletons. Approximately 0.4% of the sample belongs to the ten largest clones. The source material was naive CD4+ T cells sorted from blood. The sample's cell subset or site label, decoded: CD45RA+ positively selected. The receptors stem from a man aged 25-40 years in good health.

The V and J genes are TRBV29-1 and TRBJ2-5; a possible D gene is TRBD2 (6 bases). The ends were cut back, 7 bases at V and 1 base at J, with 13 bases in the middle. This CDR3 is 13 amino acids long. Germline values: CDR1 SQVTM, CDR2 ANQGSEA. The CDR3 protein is CSGGEGTQETQYF. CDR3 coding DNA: TGCAGCGGGGGGGAAGGTACCCAAGAGACCCAGTACTTC.

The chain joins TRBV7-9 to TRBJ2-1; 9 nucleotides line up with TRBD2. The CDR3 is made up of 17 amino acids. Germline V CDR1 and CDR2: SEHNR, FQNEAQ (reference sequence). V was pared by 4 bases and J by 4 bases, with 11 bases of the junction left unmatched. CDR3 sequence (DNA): TGTGCCAGCAGCTCACAGTTCAGCGGGAGGTCTTACAATGAGCAGTTCTTC. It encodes CASSSQFSGRSYNEQFF. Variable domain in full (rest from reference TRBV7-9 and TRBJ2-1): DTGVSQNPRHKITKRGQNVTFRCDPISEHNRLYWYRQTLGQGPEFLTYFQNEAQLEKSRLLSDRFSAERPKGSFSTLEIQRTEQGDSAMYLCASSSQFSGRSYNEQFFGPGTRLTVL.

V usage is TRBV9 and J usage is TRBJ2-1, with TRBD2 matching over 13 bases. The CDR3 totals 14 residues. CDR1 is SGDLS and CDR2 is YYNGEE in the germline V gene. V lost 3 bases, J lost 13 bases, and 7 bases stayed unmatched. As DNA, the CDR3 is TGTGCCAGCAGCGCCACTAGCGGGAGGGCCGTTCAGTTCTTC. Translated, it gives CASSATSGRAVQFF.

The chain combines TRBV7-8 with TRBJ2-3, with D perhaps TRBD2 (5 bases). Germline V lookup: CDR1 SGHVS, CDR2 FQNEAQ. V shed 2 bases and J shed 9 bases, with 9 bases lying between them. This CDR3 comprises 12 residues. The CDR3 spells CASSLSSHTQYF. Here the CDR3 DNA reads TGTGCCAGCAGCTTATCTAGCCACACGCAGTATTTT.

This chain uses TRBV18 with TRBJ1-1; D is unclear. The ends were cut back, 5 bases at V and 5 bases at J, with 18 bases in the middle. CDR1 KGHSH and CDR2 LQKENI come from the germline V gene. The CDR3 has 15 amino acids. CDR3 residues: CASSTKSGLRTEAFF. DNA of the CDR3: TGTGCCAGCTCAACTAAATCGGGTCTTAGGACTGAAGCTTTCTTT.

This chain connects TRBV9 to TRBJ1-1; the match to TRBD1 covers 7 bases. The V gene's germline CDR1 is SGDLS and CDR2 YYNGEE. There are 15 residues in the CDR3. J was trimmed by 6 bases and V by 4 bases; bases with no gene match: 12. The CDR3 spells CASSSNPTGFAEAFF. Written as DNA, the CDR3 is TGTGCCAGCAGCTCGAATCCGACAGGGTTCGCTGAAGCTTTCTTT.

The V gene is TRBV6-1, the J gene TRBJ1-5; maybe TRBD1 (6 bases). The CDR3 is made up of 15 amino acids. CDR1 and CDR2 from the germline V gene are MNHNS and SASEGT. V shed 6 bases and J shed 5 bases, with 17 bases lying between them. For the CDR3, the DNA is TGTGCCAGCAGCCACACCGAGACAGGCTATCAGCCCCAGCATTTT. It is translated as CASSHTETGYQPQHF.

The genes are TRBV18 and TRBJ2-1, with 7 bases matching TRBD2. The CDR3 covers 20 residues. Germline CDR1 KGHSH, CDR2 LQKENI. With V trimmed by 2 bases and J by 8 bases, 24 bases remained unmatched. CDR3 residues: CASSPGLFSWAGERGHEQFF. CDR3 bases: TGTGCCAGCTCACCAGGCCTATTCTCTTGGGCGGGAGAAAGGGGACATGAGCAGTTCTTC.

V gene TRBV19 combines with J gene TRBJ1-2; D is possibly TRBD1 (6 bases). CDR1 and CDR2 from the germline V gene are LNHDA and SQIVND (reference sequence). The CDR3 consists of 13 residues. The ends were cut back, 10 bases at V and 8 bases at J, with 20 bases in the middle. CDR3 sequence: CATRAGATSGYTF. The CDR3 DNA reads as TGTGCCACCCGAGCGGGGGCGACGAGCGGCTACACCTTC.

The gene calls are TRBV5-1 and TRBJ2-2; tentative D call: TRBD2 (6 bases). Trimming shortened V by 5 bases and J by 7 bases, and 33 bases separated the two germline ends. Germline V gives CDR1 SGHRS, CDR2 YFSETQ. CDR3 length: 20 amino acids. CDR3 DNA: TGCGCCAGCAGATCATACGGCCCGGCAGGTTTGACGGGAGCCTTCGGGGAGCTGTTTTTT. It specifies CASRSYGPAGLTGAFGELFF.

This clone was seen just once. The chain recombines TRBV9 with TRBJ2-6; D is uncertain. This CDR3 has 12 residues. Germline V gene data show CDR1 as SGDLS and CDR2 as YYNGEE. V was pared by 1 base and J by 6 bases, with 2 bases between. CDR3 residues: CASSVSANVLTF. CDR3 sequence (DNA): TGTGCCAGCAGCGTATCGGCCAACGTCCTGACTTTC.

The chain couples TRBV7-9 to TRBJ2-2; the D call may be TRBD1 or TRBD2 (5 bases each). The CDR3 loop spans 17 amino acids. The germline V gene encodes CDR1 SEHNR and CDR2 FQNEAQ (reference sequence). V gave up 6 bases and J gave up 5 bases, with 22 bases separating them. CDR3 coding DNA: TGTGCCAGCAGTCGCCCCTCCGGGACGGAGCGGACCGGGGAGCTGTTTTTT. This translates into CASSRPSGTERTGELFF.

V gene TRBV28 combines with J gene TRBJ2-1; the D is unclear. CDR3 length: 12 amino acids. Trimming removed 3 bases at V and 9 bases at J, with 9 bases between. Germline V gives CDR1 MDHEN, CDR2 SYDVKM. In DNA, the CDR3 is TGTGCCAGCAGTTTGACGTATAGTGAGCAGTTCTTC. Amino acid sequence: CASSLTYSEQFF.

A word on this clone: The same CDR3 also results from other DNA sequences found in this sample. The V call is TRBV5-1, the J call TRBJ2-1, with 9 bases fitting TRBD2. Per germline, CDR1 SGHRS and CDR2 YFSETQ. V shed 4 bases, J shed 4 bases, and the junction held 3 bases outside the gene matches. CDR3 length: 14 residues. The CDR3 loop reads CASSPGLAYNEQFF. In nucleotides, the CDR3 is TGCGCCAGCAGCCCGGGACTAGCTTACAATGAGCAGTTCTTC.

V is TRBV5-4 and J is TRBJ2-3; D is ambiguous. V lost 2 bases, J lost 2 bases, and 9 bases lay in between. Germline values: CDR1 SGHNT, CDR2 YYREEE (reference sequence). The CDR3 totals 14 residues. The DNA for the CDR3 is TGTGCCAGCAGCTTCGGACGTTCCACAGATACGCAGTATTTT. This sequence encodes CASSFGRSTDTQYF.

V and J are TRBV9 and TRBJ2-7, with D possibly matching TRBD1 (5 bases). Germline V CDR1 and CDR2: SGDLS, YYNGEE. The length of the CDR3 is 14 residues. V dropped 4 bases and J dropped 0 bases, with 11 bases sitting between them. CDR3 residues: CASSTQASSYEQYF. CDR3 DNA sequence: TGTGCCAGCAGCACACAGGCGTCCTCCTACGAGCAGTACTTC.

CDR3 amino acids: CASSPSIAGVRYNEQFF. The CDR3 DNA follows: TGTGCCAGCAGCCCCTCCATAGCGGGAGTGAGGTACAATGAGCAGTTCTTC. The chain is built from TRBV5-4 and TRBJ2-1; 9 bases match TRBD2. The CDR3 consists of 17 residues. Per the germline V gene, CDR1 is SGHNT and CDR2 is YYREEE (reference sequence). Trimming cost V 4 bases and J 4 bases; bases outside gene matches: 12.

DNA for the CDR3: TGTGCCAGCAGTGGACAGGGACCGGCTGGAAACACCATATATTTT. Amino acid sequence: CASSGQGPAGNTIYF. The chain employs TRBV28 and TRBJ1-3; TRBD1 aligns across 8 bases. CDR3 length equals 15 residues. Germline CDR1 and CDR2: MDHEN and SYDVKM. The J segment lost 2 bases and the V segment lost 5 bases, leaving 5 bases of the junction unmatched.

For the CDR3, the DNA is TGTGCCAGCAGTTTATGCCTCTTACAGATCAACACAGATACGCAGTATTTT. Translating gives CASSLCLLQINTDTQYF. The rearrangement links TRBV28 to TRBJ2-3; D uncertain. The CDR3 loop spans 17 amino acids. Germline V CDR1 and CDR2: MDHEN, SYDVKM. V lost 0 bases and J lost 2, with 15 bases in between.

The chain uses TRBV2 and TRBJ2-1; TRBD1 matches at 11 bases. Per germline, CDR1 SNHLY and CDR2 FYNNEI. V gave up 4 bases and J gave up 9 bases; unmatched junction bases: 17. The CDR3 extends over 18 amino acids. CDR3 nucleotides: TGTGCCAGCAGTGTGGACAGGGGGCGTCCGGGACTAGCCTTTGAGCAGTTCTTC. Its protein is CASSVDRGRPGLAFEQFF.

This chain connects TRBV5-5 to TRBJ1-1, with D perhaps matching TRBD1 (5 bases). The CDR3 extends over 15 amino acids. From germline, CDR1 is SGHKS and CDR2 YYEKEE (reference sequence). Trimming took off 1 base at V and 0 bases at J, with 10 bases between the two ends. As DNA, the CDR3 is TGTGCCAGCAGCTTGTGGGGGAGTATGAACACTGAAGCTTTCTTT. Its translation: CASSLWGSMNTEAFF.

This chain's CDR3 is CASSQPTAPGGEAFF. The CDR3 DNA is TGTGCCAGCAGCCAACCTACCGCTCCAGGGGGTGAAGCTTTCTTT. This chain links TRBV14 with TRBJ1-1, with TRBD1 matching over 7 bases. Looked up from germline, CDR1 is SGHDN and CDR2 is FVKESK. The V segment lost 2 bases and the J segment 7 bases; nucleotides outside the gene matches: 10. CDR3 length: 15 amino acids. Full variable domain (outside the CDR3, taken from reference TRBV14 and TRBJ1-1): EAGVTQFPSHSVIEKGQTVTLRCDPISGHDNLYWYRRVMGKEIKFLLHFVKESKQDESGMPNNRFLAERTGGTYSTLKVQPAELEDSGVYFCASSQPTAPGGEAFFGQGTRLTVV.

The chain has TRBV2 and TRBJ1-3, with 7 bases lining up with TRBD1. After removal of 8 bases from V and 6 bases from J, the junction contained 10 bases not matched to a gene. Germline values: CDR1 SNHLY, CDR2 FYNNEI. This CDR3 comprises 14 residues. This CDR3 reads CASSGDRVANTIYF. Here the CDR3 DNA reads TGTGCCAGCTCGGGTGACAGGGTCGCAAACACCATATATTTT.

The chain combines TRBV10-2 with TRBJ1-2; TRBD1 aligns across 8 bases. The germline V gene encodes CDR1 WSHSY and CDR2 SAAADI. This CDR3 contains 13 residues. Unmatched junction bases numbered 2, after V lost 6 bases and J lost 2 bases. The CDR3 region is CASRRTGNYGYTF. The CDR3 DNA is TGCGCCAGCAGAAGGACAGGGAACTATGGCTACACCTTC.

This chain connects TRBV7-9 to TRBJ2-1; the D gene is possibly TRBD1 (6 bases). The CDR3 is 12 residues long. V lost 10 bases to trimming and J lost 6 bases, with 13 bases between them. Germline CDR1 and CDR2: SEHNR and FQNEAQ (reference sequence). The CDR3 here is CATRDTLNEQFF. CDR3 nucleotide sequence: TGTGCCACCCGGGACACACTCAATGAGCAGTTCTTC.

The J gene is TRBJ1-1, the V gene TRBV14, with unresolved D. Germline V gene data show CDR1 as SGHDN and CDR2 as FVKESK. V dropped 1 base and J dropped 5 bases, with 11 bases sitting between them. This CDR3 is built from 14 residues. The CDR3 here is CASSQVRLLTEAFF. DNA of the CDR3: TGTGCCAGCAGCCAAGTTAGGTTACTGACTGAAGCTTTCTTT.

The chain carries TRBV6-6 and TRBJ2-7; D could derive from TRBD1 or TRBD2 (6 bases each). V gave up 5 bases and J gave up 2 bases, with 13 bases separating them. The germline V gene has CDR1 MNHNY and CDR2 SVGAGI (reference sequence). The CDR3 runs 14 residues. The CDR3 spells CASSGGGPAYEQYF. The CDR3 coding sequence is TGTGCCAGCAGTGGAGGGGGTCCAGCCTACGAGCAGTACTTC.

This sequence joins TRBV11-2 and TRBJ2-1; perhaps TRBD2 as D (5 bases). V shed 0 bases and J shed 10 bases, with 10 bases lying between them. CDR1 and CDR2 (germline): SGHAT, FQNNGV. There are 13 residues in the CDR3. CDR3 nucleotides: TGTGCCAGCAGCTTAGATCTCGAGCGGGAGCAGTTCTTC. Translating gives CASSLDLEREQFF.

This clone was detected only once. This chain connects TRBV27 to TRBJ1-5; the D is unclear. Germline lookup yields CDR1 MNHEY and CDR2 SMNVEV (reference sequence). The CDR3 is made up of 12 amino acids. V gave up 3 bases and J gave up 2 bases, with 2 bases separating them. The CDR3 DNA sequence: TGTGCCAGCAGTTTGCGCAATCAGCCCCAGCATTTT. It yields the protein CASSLRNQPQHF.

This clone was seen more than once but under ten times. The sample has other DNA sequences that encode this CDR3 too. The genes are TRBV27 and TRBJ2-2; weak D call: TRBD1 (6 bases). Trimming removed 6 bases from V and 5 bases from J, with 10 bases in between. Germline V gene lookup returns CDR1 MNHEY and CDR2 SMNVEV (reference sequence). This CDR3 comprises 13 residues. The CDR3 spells CASSGRGTGELFF. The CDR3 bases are TGTGCCAGCAGCGGTAGGGGGACCGGGGAGCTGTTTTTT.

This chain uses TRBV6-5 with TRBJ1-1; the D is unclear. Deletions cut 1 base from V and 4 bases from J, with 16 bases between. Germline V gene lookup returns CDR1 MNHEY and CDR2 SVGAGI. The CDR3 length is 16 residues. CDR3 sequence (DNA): TGTGCCAGCAGTTACTTGGAGTATGGAAAGAGCACTGAAGCTTTCTTT. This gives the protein CASSYLEYGKSTEAFF.